This T cell receptor (beta chain) stems from a study of blood T cell repertoires in COVID-19. Study as a whole: T cells, B-cell-depleted T cells, or PBMCs supplied cDNA or gDNA.

Authors' processing steps: By means of reference gene primer amplification, nucleated cell counts were estimated. The repertoire was sequenced with immunoSEQ multiplex PCR; TCRdb's copy has only in-frame clones and lacks some. The D gene and trimming were derived from the DNA, and the V and J assignments and clone size from that table. The sample lists around 200,000 clones; about 86% were seen once. The CDR3 is made up of 14 amino acids. The germline gives CDR1 SNHLY, CDR2 FYNNEI. V lost 2 bases and J lost 0, with 7 bases in between. The chain uses TRBV2 and TRBJ1-1, with D maybe TRBD1 (5 bases). The sequencing sample was made of peripheral blood. This receptor was taken from a man between 60 and 75 years old who had recovered from COVID-19. As DNA, the CDR3 is TGTGCCAGCAGTGAATCGGGGGTGAACACTGAAGCTTTCTTT. Amino acid sequence: CASSESGVNTEAFF.